This T cell receptor (beta chain) is from a study of early T cells in non-severe SARS-CoV-2 infection. CDR1 and CDR2 (germline): SQVTM, ANQGSEA. Deletions cut 6 bases from V and 2 bases from J, with 14 bases between. There are 13 residues in the CDR3. This clonotype has just a few counts. Its antigen remains unknown. TCRdb re-derived calls from the 5' RACE reads in MiXCR, one entry per CDR3 protein. This sample has tens of thousands of distinct CDR3 sequences, with under 13% found just once. Study findings and constraints: Sequences matched to VDJdb favored anti-spike CD8 responses, while private and CD4 specificities were missed.

Material for sequencing was whole blood. This chain links TRBV29-1 with TRBJ2-7, with D possibly being TRBD1 (6 bases). This TCR came from an adult who was a healthcare worker with PCR-confirmed SARS-CoV-2 infection or an uninfected control (not recorded which). The CDR3 loop is CSVPGDGAYEQYF. For the CDR3, the DNA is TGCAGCGTCCCAGGGGACGGTGCCTACGAGCAGTACTTC.